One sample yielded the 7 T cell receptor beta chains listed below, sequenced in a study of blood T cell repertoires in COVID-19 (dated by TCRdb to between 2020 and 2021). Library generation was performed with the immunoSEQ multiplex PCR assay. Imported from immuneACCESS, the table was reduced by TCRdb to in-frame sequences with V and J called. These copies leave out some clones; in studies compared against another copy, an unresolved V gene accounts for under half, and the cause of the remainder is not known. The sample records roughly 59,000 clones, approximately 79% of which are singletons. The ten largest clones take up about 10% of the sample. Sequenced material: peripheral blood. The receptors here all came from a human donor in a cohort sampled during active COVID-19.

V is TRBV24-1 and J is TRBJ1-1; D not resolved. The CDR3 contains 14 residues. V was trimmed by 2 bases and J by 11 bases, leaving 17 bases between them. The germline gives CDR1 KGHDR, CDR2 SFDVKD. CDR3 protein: CATSDYSSGRGAFF. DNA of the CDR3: TGTGCCACCAGTGATTATAGCTCGGGCAGAGGGGCTTTCTTT.

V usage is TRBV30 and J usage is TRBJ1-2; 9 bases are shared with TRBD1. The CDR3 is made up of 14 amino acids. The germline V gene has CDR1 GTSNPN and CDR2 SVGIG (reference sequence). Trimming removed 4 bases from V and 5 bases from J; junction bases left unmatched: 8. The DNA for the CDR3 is TGTGCCTGGATTCCATCCGGGACAGGGTATGGCTACACCTTC. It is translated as CAWIPSGTGYGYTF.

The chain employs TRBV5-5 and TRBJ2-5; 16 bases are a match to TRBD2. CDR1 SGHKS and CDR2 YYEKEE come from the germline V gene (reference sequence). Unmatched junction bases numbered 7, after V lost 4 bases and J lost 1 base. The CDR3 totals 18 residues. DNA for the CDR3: TGTGCCAGCAGCCTTGGGACTAGCGGGAGGGGACCCCAAGAGACCCAGTACTTC. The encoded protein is CASSLGTSGRGPQETQYF. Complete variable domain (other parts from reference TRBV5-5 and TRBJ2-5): DAGVTQSPTHLIKTRGQQVTLRCSPISGHKSVSWYQQVLGQGPQFIFQYYEKEERGRGNFPDRFSARQFPNYSSELNVNALLLGDSALYLCASSLGTSGRGPQETQYFGPGTRLLVL.

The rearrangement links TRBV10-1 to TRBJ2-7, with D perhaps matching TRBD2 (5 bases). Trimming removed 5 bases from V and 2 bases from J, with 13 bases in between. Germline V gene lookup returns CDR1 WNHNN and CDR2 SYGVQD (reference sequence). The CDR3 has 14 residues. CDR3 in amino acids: CASSCGGLPYEQYF. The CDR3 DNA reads TGCGCCAGCAGTTGTGGCGGACTCCCCTACGAGCAGTACTTC.

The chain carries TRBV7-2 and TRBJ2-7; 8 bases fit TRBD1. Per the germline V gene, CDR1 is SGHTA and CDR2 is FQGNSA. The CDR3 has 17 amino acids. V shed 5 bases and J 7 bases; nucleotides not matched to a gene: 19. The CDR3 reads CASSLSSYGQGAGEQYF. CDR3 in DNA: TGTGCCAGCAGCCTATCATCCTACGGCCAGGGGGCGGGGGAGCAGTACTTC.

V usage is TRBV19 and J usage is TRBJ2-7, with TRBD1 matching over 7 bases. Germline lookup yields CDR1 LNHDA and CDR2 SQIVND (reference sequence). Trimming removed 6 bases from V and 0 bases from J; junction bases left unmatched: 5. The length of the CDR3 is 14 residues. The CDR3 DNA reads TGTGCCAGTAGCCAGACAGGGAGCTCCTACGAGCAGTACTTC. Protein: CASSQTGSSYEQYF.

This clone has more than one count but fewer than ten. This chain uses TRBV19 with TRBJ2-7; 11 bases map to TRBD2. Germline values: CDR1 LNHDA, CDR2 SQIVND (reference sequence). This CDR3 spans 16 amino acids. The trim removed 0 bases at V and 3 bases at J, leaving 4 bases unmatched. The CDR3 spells CASSIEGTSGHYEQYF. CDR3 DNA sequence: TGTGCCAGTAGTATAGAAGGGACTAGCGGCCACTACGAGCAGTACTTC.